This paragraph reports one T cell receptor beta chain. Its antigen is still unknown. These data belong to a study of T cells in Graves' hyperthyroidism and ophthalmopathy. Researchers amplified the TCR beta CDR3 regions from RNA transcripts. Researchers ran a first-round RT-PCR on the TCR CDR3 using the HTBI primer set. TCRdb itself ran the multiplex PCR reads through MiXCR, one entry per CDR3 protein. The data contain about 400,000 distinct CDR3 sequences, over 13% of them singletons. The V end lost 2 bases, the J end lost 3 bases, and 14 bases lay between the germline ends. Germline V gives CDR1 DFQATT, CDR2 SNEGSKA (reference sequence). This CDR3 region has 16 residues. Patients were excluded because of uncontrolled infection, other autoimmune disease, pregnancy or lactation. Clinical symptoms, serum thyroxine, TRAb, thyroid ultrasound and orbital computed tomography established diagnosis. PBMCs were derived from 9.5 to 10 ml fresh peripheral blood.

Study outcomes and limitations: Most thyroid clonotypes expanded above 0.001 appeared in blood too.

The sequenced material came from blood. This receptor was identified in a man aged 45-65 years with Graves' ophthalmopathy. The chain employs TRBV20-1 and TRBJ2-6; possible D gene TRBD1, 5 bases. CDR3 residues: CSARSRGQGGANVLTF. Here the CDR3 DNA reads TGCAGTGCTAGATCTCGTGGTCAGGGTGGGGCCAACGTCCTGACTTTC.